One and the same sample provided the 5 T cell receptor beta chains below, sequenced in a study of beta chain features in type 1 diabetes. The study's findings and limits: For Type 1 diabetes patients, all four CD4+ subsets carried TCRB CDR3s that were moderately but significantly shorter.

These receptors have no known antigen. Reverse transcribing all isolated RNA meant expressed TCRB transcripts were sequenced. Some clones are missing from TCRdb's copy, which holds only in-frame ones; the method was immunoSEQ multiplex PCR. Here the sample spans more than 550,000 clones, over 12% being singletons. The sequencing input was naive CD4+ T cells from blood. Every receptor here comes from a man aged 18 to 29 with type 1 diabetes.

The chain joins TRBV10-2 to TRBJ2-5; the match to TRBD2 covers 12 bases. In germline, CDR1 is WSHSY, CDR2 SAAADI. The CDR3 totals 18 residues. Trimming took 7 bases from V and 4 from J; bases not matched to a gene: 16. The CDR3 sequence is CASNRDTRLAGVLETQYF. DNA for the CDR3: TGCGCCAGCAATAGAGATACCAGACTAGCGGGGGTCTTAGAGACCCAGTACTTC.

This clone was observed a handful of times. For the CDR3, the DNA is TGTGCCAGCAGCGGAACAGGTTCCTACGAGCAGTACTTC. As protein: CASSGTGSYEQYF. The gene calls are TRBV7-9 and TRBJ2-7; tentative D call: TRBD1 (5 bases). Per the germline V gene, CDR1 is SEHNR and CDR2 is FQNEAQ (reference sequence). V lost 5 bases to trimming and J lost 1 base, with 9 bases between them. The CDR3 runs to 13 residues.

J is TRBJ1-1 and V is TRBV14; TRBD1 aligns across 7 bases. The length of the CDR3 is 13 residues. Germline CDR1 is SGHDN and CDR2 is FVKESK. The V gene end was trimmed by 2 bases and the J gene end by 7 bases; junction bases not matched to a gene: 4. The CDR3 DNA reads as TGTGCCAGCAGCCAAACCAGGGGGGGTGAAGCTTTCTTT. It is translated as CASSQTRGGEAFF.

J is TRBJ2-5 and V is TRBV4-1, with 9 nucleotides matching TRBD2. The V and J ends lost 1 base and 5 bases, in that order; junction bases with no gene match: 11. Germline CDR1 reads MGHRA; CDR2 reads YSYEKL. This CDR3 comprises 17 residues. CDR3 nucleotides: TGCGCCAGCAGCCAAGGCCCCGGAGGCGGGAGGGGTGAGACCCAGTACTTC. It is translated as CASSQGPGGGRGETQYF.

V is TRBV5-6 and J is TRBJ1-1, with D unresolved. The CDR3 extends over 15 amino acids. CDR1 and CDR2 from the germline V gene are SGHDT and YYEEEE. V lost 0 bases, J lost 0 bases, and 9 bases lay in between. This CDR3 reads CASSLAPGLNTEAFF. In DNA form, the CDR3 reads TGTGCCAGCAGCTTGGCCCCGGGGTTGAACACTGAAGCTTTCTTT.